These 9 T cell receptor beta chains originate from one sample sequenced in a study of OX40 agonist ivuxolimab in advanced cancers. TCRdb's table, derived via immunoSEQ multiplex PCR, lists solely in-frame clones and lacks some. The table has under 50,000 clones, about 86% seen once. Material: CD4+ or CD8+ T cells sorted from blood, obtained in a trial of the OX40 agonist ivuxolimab. The receptor source for this set is an adult with an advanced solid tumor such as melanoma, head and neck, liver or kidney cancer.

V usage is TRBV14 and J usage is TRBJ1-5, with D possibly matching TRBD1 (6 bases). The CDR3 has 15 amino acids. Between the trimmed V and J ends, which lost 4 bases and 5 bases, there was a span of 15 bases. The germline CDR1 and CDR2 sequences are SGHDN and FVKESK. CDR3 in amino acids: CASSLPRGGHQPQHF. CDR3 nucleotide sequence: TGTGCCAGCAGCCTCCCTAGGGGGGGGCATCAGCCCCAGCATTTT. Combining the CDR3 with reference TRBV14 and TRBJ1-5 gives the whole variable domain EAGVTQFPSHSVIEKGQTVTLRCDPISGHDNLYWYRRVMGKEIKFLLHFVKESKQDESGMPNNRFLAERTGGTYSTLKVQPAELEDSGVYFCASSLPRGGHQPQHFGDGTRLSIL.

In DNA form, the CDR3 reads TGTGCCAGTAGTGATAACGGACAGGGGAGTAATCAGCCCCAGCATTTT. Amino acids: CASSDNGQGSNQPQHF. The chain combines TRBV19 with TRBJ1-5, with TRBD1 identical over 9 bases. CDR1 is LNHDA, CDR2 SQIVND, per germline (reference sequence). The CDR3 covers 16 residues. J was trimmed by 4 bases and V by 5 bases; bases with no gene match: 9.

This clone was picked up one time. The chain recombines TRBV29-1 with TRBJ1-3, with no clear D. This CDR3 comprises 13 residues. V was clipped by 4 bases and J by 0 bases, with 7 bases between them. CDR1 and CDR2 from the germline V gene are SQVTM and ANQGSEA. In DNA, the CDR3 is TGCAGCGTTGCCACCCTCTCTGGAAACACCATATATTTT. It codes for CSVATLSGNTIYF. Variable domain in full (rest from reference TRBV29-1 and TRBJ1-3): SAVISQKPSRDICQRGTSLTIQCQVDSQVTMMFWYRQQPGQSLTLIATANQGSEATYESGFVIDKFPISRPNLTFSTLTVSNMSPEDSSIYLCSVATLSGNTIYFGEGSWLTVV.

The V call is TRBV7-8, the J call TRBJ1-5; D gene uncertain. The CDR3 has 15 residues. V dropped 3 bases and J dropped 0 bases, with 9 bases sitting between them. Germline CDR1 is SGHVS and CDR2 is FQNEAQ. In DNA form, the CDR3 reads TGTGCCAGCAGCTTTGACGCGAATAGCAATCAGCCCCAGCATTTT. It codes for CASSFDANSNQPQHF. Combining the CDR3 with reference TRBV7-8 and TRBJ1-5 gives the whole variable domain GAGVSQSPRYKVAKRGQDVALRCDPISGHVSLFWYQQALGQGPEFLTYFQNEAQLDKSGLPSDRFFAERPEGSVSTLKIQRTQQEDSAVYLCASSFDANSNQPQHFGDGTRLSIL.

This clone was found once. This sequence joins TRBV6-1 and TRBJ1-2, with a tentative D call TRBD1 (5 bases). The germline V and J ends were trimmed by 2 bases and 6 bases, with 13 bases remaining between them. CDR1 and CDR2 (germline): MNHNS, SASEGT. The CDR3 is made up of 14 amino acids. CDR3 coding DNA: TGTGCCAGCAGTGAAAGGCAGGGTCTCGATGGCTACACCTTC. This sequence encodes CASSERQGLDGYTF.

This clone was detected once. The V and J genes are TRBV7-6 and TRBJ2-2; unclear D gene. The CDR3 contains 14 residues. CDR1 and CDR2 (germline): SGHVS, FNYEAQ. Trimming shortened V by 3 bases and J by 7 bases, and 12 bases separated the two germline ends. CDR3 in amino acids: CASSFGPWYGELFF. CDR3 DNA: TGTGCCAGCAGCTTCGGACCATGGTACGGGGAGCTGTTTTTT.

The rearrangement joins TRBV30 to TRBJ1-2; 9 nucleotides match TRBD1. This CDR3 contains 13 residues. The germline CDR1 and CDR2 sequences are GTSNPN and SVGIG (reference sequence). Trimming took 0 bases from V and 8 from J; bases not matched to a gene: 4. CDR3 nucleotides: TGTGCCTGGAGTGTACAGGGGGCCGGCGGCTACACCTTC. Translated: CAWSVQGAGGYTF.

This clone was observed a few times. The J gene is TRBJ2-5, the V gene TRBV14; either TRBD1 or TRBD2 may supply D (6 bases each). Trimming removed 4 bases at V and 6 bases at J, with 15 bases between. Germline V gene sequence: CDR1 SGHDN, CDR2 FVKESK. The CDR3 sequence is 14 residues long. Here the CDR3 reads CASSPRAGQQTQYF. The DNA for the CDR3 is TGTGCCAGCAGCCCAAGGGCGGGACAACAGACCCAGTACTTC.

The chain has TRBV7-9 and TRBJ1-2; a possible D gene is TRBD1 (5 bases). Germline CDR1 SEHNR, CDR2 FQNEAQ (reference sequence). The CDR3 loop spans 14 amino acids. Trimming shortened V by 5 bases and J by 8 bases, and 18 bases separated the two germline ends. The CDR3, as DNA: TGTGCCAGCAGCACCGACAGCTTCTATGGGGGCTACACCTTC. Translated, it gives CASSTDSFYGGYTF.